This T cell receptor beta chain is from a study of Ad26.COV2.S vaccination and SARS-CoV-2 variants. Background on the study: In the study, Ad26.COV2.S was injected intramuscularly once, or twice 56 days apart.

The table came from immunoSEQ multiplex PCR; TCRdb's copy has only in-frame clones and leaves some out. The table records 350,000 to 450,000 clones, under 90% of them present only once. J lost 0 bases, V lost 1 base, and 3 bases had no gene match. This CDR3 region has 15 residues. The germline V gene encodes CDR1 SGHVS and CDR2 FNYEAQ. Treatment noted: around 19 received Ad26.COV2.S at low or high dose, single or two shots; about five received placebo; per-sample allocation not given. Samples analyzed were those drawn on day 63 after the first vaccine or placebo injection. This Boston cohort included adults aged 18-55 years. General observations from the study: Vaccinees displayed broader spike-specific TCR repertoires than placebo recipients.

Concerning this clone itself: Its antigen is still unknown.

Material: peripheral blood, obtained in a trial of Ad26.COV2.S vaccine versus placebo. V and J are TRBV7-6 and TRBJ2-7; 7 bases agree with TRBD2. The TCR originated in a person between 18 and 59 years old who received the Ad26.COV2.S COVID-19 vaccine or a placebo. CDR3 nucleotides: TGTGCCAGCAGCTTAGGGGGGGGGAGCTCCTACGAGCAGTACTTC. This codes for CASSLGGGSSYEQYF. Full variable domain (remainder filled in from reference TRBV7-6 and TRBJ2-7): GAGVSQSPRYKVTKRGQDVALRCDPISGHVSLYWYRQALGQGPEFLTYFNYEAQQDKSGLPNDRFSAERPEGSISTLTIQRTEQRDSAMYRCASSLGGGSSYEQYFGPGTRLTVT.